The text below deals with one TCR beta chain. The CDR3 has 15 residues. Trimming took 4 bases from V and 4 from J, leaving 12 bases between them. CDR1 is SGHRS and CDR2 is YFSETQ in the germline V gene. The data originate from a study of OX40 agonist ivuxolimab in advanced cancers. Study overall: Patients with hepatocellular carcinoma, melanoma, renal cell or head and neck cancer made up the dose-escalation patients. A partial response was reached by three patients: one with hepatocellular carcinoma and two with cutaneous melanoma. Under the entry rules, prior anti-PD-1, anti-PD-L1 or anti-CTLA-4 therapy was allowed, and around 40% had some.

People who had autoimmune disease history or systemic immunosuppression were excluded. Data came from immunoSEQ multiplex PCR; TCRdb stores just in-frame clones and leaves some out. The sample lists tens of thousands of clones, around 81% occurring once. The origin of this receptor is an adult with an advanced solid tumor such as melanoma, head and neck, liver or kidney cancer. This rearrangement joins TRBV5-1 to TRBJ2-6; D is undetermined. The sequences come from CD4+ or CD8+ T cells sorted from blood, collected in a trial of the OX40 agonist ivuxolimab. CDR3 DNA: TGCGCCAGCAGCGCCGATGCGGCGGGGGCCAACGTCCTGACTTTC. Translated: CASSADAAGANVLTF.